The entry below describes one T cell receptor (beta chain). The CDR3 is 16 amino acids. Germline V gene data show CDR1 as MNHEY and CDR2 as SVGEGT. Trimming left V 5 bases short and J 0 bases short, with 14 bases between. As processed by the authors: Quantification of nucleated cells was approximated via reference gene primer amplification. Generated by immunoSEQ multiplex PCR, the TCRdb table keeps only in-frame clones and is missing some. V and J calls plus clone size are reproduced from that table; the DNA served to infer D and trimming. The sample yields 200,000 to 250,000 clones, approximately 83% seen once. The sample belongs to a study of blood T cell repertoires in COVID-19. Study-wide background: Samples representing acute and convalescent COVID-19 were sourced from the United States, Italy and Spain. From T cells, B-cell-depleted T cells, or PBMCs came the material, which was cDNA or gDNA.

Specimen: peripheral blood. The V gene is TRBV6-2 or TRBV6-3, the J gene TRBJ1-3, with D unclear. The origin of this receptor is a woman aged 25 to 39 who had recovered from COVID-19. Here the CDR3 DNA reads TGTGCCAGCAGTACCCATGGAGGAGCCTCTGGAAACACCATATATTTT. Its translation: CASSTHGGASGNTIYF.